These 10 T cell receptor beta chains share one sample of origin, sequenced in a study of monozygotic twins with inflammatory bowel disease. Reprocessing the 5' RACE reads, TCRdb reports a single entry for every CDR3 protein and omits DNA. The repertoire table contains a few hundred thousand distinct CDR3 sequences. The sample comprised blood. These receptors came from a human donor with ulcerative colitis or Crohn's disease, or a healthy co-twin of an affected twin (not recorded which).

The chain is built from TRBV11-3 and TRBJ2-5; TCRdb returns TRBD2, unconfirmable since there is no DNA. The CDR3 sequence is 13 residues long. Looked up from germline, CDR1 is SGHNT and CDR2 is YENEEA. The CDR3 here is CASSSRLAETQYF.

The rearrangement uses TRBV20-1 and TRBJ2-1; there is no DNA to check the TCRdb D call of TRBD2. CDR3 size: 15 residues. CDR1 and CDR2 (germline): DFQATT, SNEGSKA (reference sequence). CDR3: CSATGLAGAPGEQFF.

The chain links TRBV19 to TRBJ1-1; TCRdb names TRBD1, which stays unverified in the absence of DNA. The CDR3 length is 13 residues. Germline values: CDR1 LNHDA, CDR2 SQIVND (reference sequence). The CDR3: CASTFGQNTEAFF.

The chain uses TRBV14 and TRBJ2-2; TCRdb selects TRBD1, and the lack of DNA leaves this call unchecked. The CDR3 totals 16 residues. The germline V gene encodes CDR1 SGHDN and CDR2 FVKESK. The CDR3 reads CASSQAGTTNTGELFF.

The chain recombines TRBV7-9 with TRBJ2-3. CDR3 length: 14 amino acids. The V gene's germline CDR1 is SEHNR and CDR2 FQNEAQ (reference sequence). CDR3 sequence reads: CASSSWSSTDTQYF.

This chain joins TRBV20-1 and TRBJ2-7; TCRdb proposes TRBD1, but this gene call is untestable without DNA. CDR1 DFQATT and CDR2 SNEGSKA come from the germline V gene (reference sequence). The CDR3 runs 15 residues. CDR3 protein: CSARVGGGARYEQYF.

The rearrangement links TRBV20-1 to TRBJ1-5. This CDR3 has 13 residues. Per germline, CDR1 DFQATT and CDR2 SNEGSKA (reference sequence). CDR3 protein: CSATGQLVLPQHF.

V gene TRBV7-6 combines with J gene TRBJ1-4. The CDR3 runs 13 residues. Germline CDR1 is SGHVS and CDR2 is FNYEAQ. The CDR3 loop is CASSLGETWPLTF.

This chain joins TRBV7-2 and TRBJ2-3; TCRdb's D gene call, TRBD1, goes unchecked for lack of DNA. The CDR3 totals 12 residues. Germline V lookup: CDR1 SGHTA, CDR2 FQGNSA. The CDR3: CAGGGYTDTQYF. The variable domain in full, with the rest retrieved from reference TRBV7-2 and TRBJ2-3, is GAGVSQSPSNKVTEKGKDVELRCDPISGHTALYWYRQSLGQGLEFLIYFQGNSAPDKSGLPSDRFSAERTGGSVSTLTIQRTQQEDSAVYLCAGGGYTDTQYFGPGTRLTVL.

This chain links TRBV27 with TRBJ2-1; TCRdb selects TRBD2, and the lack of DNA leaves this call unchecked. CDR3 length: 16 amino acids. The germline V gene has CDR1 MNHEY and CDR2 SMNVEV (reference sequence). CDR3 residues: CASSLIGTSGSNEQFF.